A selection of T cell receptor beta chains follows, all from one sample in a study of beta chain features in type 1 diabetes. This table comes from immunoSEQ multiplex PCR, and its TCRdb copy is limited to in-frame clones, with some not included. The sample has 600,000 to 700,000 clones, 9.5% to 15% seen once. Sequenced input: naive CD4+ T cells from blood. The receptor source for this set is a young man with type 1 diabetes. Each CDR3 is given with its conserved first and last residue. Size is omitted from some rows. Given values are once, few, many or a class for expanded clones.

>few|TRBJ2-7|TRBV6-4
CASSLPGTKSYEQYF
>NA|TRBJ1-5|TRBV15
CATSSDYNQPQHF
>NA|TRBJ1-2|TRBV13
CASSDRGFGYTF
>NA|TRBJ2-5|TRBV11-1
CASSGRDSQETQYF
>NA|TRBJ1-5|TRBV6-1
CASSTGQRNQPQHF
>few|TRBJ2-7|TRBV4-3
CASSQAEGTGLTYEQYF
>few|TRBJ2-3|TRBV11-2
CASTLAWDRTDTQYF
>few|TRBJ1-2|TRBV4-3
CASSQVPDANYGYTF
>few|TRBJ1-5|TRBV29-1
CSVVEGNQPQHF
>few|TRBJ2-3|TRBV2
CASGLRGTSTDTQYF
>NA|TRBJ1-3|TRBV5-1
CASSSPSAAAGNTIYF
>few|TRBJ2-6|TRBV5-4
CASSDFKSSGANVLTF
>NA|TRBJ1-1|TRBV25-1
CASSSRQGTMNTEAFF
>few|TRBJ2-2|TRBV4-2
CASSPESSGNTGELFF
>NA|TRBJ1-5|TRBV4-2
CASSQDQAANQPQHF
>few|TRBJ1-2|TRBV28
CASSLGQNYGYTF
>NA|TRBJ1-2|TRBV4-3
CASSQEGRPENYGYTF
>NA|TRBJ2-2|TRBV5-1
CASRPTDANTGELFF
>NA|TRBJ1-3|TRBV28
CASSLLGAGNTIYF
>NA|TRBJ1-5|TRBV27
CASSYRINQPQHF
>few|TRBJ2-1|TRBV11-2
CASSSRGNEQFF
>few|TRBJ1-2|TRBV30
CAWSVEGTGGYTF
>NA|TRBJ1-1|TRBV7-9
CASSSVGEAFF
>NA|TRBJ2-7|TRBV28
CASSFAGTMREQYF
>NA|TRBJ1-2|TRBV7-2
CVGREVNYGYTF
>few|TRBJ2-1|TRBV14
CASSQVPSWESYNEQFF
>NA|TRBJ1-2|TRBV30
CAWTLADYGYTF
>NA|TRBJ1-3|TRBV6-6
CASEGTAGNTIYF
>NA|TRBJ1-4|TRBV7-2
CASSSRGPANEKLFF
>few|TRBJ1-5|TRBV6-1
CASSEWGKGNQPQHF
>few|TRBJ1-4|TRBV5-6
CASSSTALTGGNEKLFF
>few|TRBJ1-5|TRBV5-6
CASSFGQGNQPQHF
>few|TRBJ2-7|TRBV5-1
CASSSNYEQYF
>NA|TRBJ2-5|TRBV6-5
CASSYSMGAQETQYF
>NA|TRBJ2-7|TRBV7-8
CASRLDRYEQYF
>few|TRBJ1-2|TRBV7-2
CASSTGTGDGYTF
>few|TRBJ2-7|TRBV7-9
CASTSGDEQYF
>few|TRBJ2-1|TRBV7-2
CASNKRRQGYNEQFF
>NA|TRBJ1-2|TRBV29-1
CSVVPRTNYGYTF
>NA|TRBJ1-1|TRBV7-2
CASVGPNTEAFF
>few|TRBJ2-2|TRBV9
CASSYSGETGELFF
>NA|TRBJ1-4|TRBV28
CASRATGPNEKLFF
>few|TRBJ1-2|TRBV27
CASSLRQGAYGYTF
>few|TRBJ2-3|TRBV2
CASRAGHGGPTNTQYF
>NA|TRBJ1-1|TRBV7-3
CASSFNRLNTEAFF